This is a list of T cell receptor beta chains from one sample in a study of blood T cell repertoires in COVID-19. Sequenced by immunoSEQ multiplex PCR; TCRdb stores in-frame clones only, minus some. The sample yields roughly 180,000 clones, approximately 87% seen once. The sequenced sample was peripheral blood. Receptor source: a man between 70 and 80 years old with active or convalescent COVID-19. CDR3s include the opening cysteine and the closing phenylalanine or tryptophan. The D gene is left open where the match is weak. Rows may omit the clone size; those that give it use once, few, many or a size class.

d_call: TRBD1; cdr3_length: 14; v_call: TRBV30; j_call: TRBJ1-5; clone_size: -; cdr3_nt: TGTGCCTGGAGTGTGACAGGGGGCGATCAGCCCCAGCATTTT; cdr3_aa: CAWSVTGGDQPQHF
d_call: -; cdr3_length: 15; v_call: TRBV18; j_call: TRBJ2-3; clone_size: -; cdr3_nt: TGTGCCAGCTCACCACCCCTCCAGCGCGAAGATACGCAGTATTTT; cdr3_aa: CASSPPLQREDTQYF
d_call: -; cdr3_length: 13; v_call: TRBV11-2; j_call: TRBJ1-2; clone_size: -; cdr3_nt: TGTGCCAGCAGCTTAGATTTCAGCTATGGCTACACCTTC; cdr3_aa: CASSLDFSYGYTF
d_call: -; cdr3_length: 16; v_call: TRBV5-4; j_call: TRBJ1-6; clone_size: once; cdr3_nt: TGTGCCAGCAGCGACCAAAGAGGGTCTCGGGGTTCACCCCTCCACTTT; cdr3_aa: CASSDQRGSRGSPLHF
d_call: -; cdr3_length: 14; v_call: TRBV29-1; j_call: TRBJ1-1; clone_size: few; cdr3_nt: TGCAGCGTTGTGCCGCAGGGCGTGAACACTGAAGCTTTCTTT; cdr3_aa: CSVVPQGVNTEAFF
d_call: -; cdr3_length: 13; v_call: TRBV30; j_call: TRBJ2-7; clone_size: -; cdr3_nt: TGTGCCTGGAGAGGGGGAAATGTGGGCGAGCAGTACTTC; cdr3_aa: CAWRGGNVGEQYF
d_call: TRBD2; cdr3_length: 13; v_call: TRBV7-2; j_call: TRBJ2-3; clone_size: -; cdr3_nt: TGTGCCACAGGGACTAGCGCTCCAGATACGCAGTATTTT; cdr3_aa: CATGTSAPDTQYF
d_call: TRBD1; cdr3_length: 12; v_call: TRBV7-2; j_call: TRBJ1-3; clone_size: -; cdr3_nt: TGTGCCAGCAGCCTCGGGACAGGGACTATATATTTT; cdr3_aa: CASSLGTGTIYF
d_call: TRBD2; cdr3_length: 16; v_call: TRBV28; j_call: TRBJ2-1; clone_size: -; cdr3_nt: TGTGCCAGCAGACGACAACTAGCGGGAGGTCGGAATGAGCAGTTCTTC; cdr3_aa: CASRRQLAGGRNEQFF
d_call: TRBD1; cdr3_length: 14; v_call: TRBV7-2; j_call: TRBJ2-7; clone_size: -; cdr3_nt: TGTGCCAGCAGTCGGGACAGGGGCACCTACGAGCAGTACTTC; cdr3_aa: CASSRDRGTYEQYF
d_call: TRBD1; cdr3_length: 16; v_call: TRBV7-9; j_call: TRBJ1-2; clone_size: few; cdr3_nt: TGTGCCAGCAGCCTCCGGACAGGGGCAATCCGAGGTGGCTACACCTTC; cdr3_aa: CASSLRTGAIRGGYTF
d_call: -; cdr3_length: 15; v_call: TRBV19; j_call: TRBJ1-5; clone_size: -; cdr3_nt: TGTGCCAGTAGACTGGGACATTATAGCAATCAGCCCCAGCATTTT; cdr3_aa: CASRLGHYSNQPQHF
d_call: -; cdr3_length: 16; v_call: TRBV29-1; j_call: TRBJ2-2; clone_size: -; cdr3_nt: TGCAGCGTTGGAAGTAGCGGTGGGGTTGGCACCGGGGAGCTGTTTTTT; cdr3_aa: CSVGSSGGVGTGELFF
d_call: TRBD1; cdr3_length: 12; v_call: TRBV2; j_call: TRBJ2-7; clone_size: few; cdr3_nt: TGTGCCAGCACAGGGGGCACCGACGAGCAGTACTTC; cdr3_aa: CASTGGTDEQYF
d_call: -; cdr3_length: 14; v_call: TRBV10-3; j_call: TRBJ2-7; clone_size: -; cdr3_nt: TGTGCCATCAGTGAGTCGACAGGACTCGCCGAACAGTACTTC; cdr3_aa: CAISESTGLAEQYF
d_call: -; cdr3_length: 11; v_call: TRBV6-5; j_call: TRBJ1-1; clone_size: few; cdr3_nt: TGTGCCAGCGGCCCCCGCACTGAAGCTTTCTTT; cdr3_aa: CASGPRTEAFF
d_call: TRBD1; cdr3_length: 12; v_call: TRBV29-1; j_call: TRBJ1-2; clone_size: -; cdr3_nt: TGCAGCGGGAAGACAGGGGTTTATGGCTACACCTTC; cdr3_aa: CSGKTGVYGYTF
d_call: TRBD1; cdr3_length: 15; v_call: TRBV18; j_call: TRBJ1-1; clone_size: -; cdr3_nt: TGTGCCAGCTCAGAACGACAGGGGGCGAACACTGAAGCTTTCTTT; cdr3_aa: CASSERQGANTEAFF
d_call: -; cdr3_length: 14; v_call: TRBV18; j_call: TRBJ1-5; clone_size: -; cdr3_nt: TGTGCCAGCTCCCACGGACAGAGCAATCAGCCCCAGCATTTT; cdr3_aa: CASSHGQSNQPQHF
d_call: TRBD2; cdr3_length: 16; v_call: TRBV19; j_call: TRBJ2-4; clone_size: -; cdr3_nt: TGTGCCAGTAGTATAGTTGCGGGAGGGGCCAAAAACATTCAGTACTTC; cdr3_aa: CASSIVAGGAKNIQYF
d_call: -; cdr3_length: 15; v_call: TRBV7-2; j_call: TRBJ2-2; clone_size: -; cdr3_nt: TGTGCCAGCAGCACCCGGACAGAGAACACCGGGGAGCTGTTTTTT; cdr3_aa: CASSTRTENTGELFF
d_call: -; cdr3_length: 13; v_call: TRBV7-3; j_call: TRBJ1-2; clone_size: -; cdr3_nt: TGTGCCAGCAGCTTCGGGGGGTTCTATGGCTACACCTTC; cdr3_aa: CASSFGGFYGYTF
d_call: -; cdr3_length: 11; v_call: TRBV21-1; j_call: TRBJ1-1; clone_size: -; cdr3_nt: TGTGCCAGCTCCAGGGGGGTTGGAGCTTTCTTT; cdr3_aa: CASSRGVGAFF
d_call: -; cdr3_length: 18; v_call: TRBV15; j_call: TRBJ1-2; clone_size: few; cdr3_nt: TGTGCCACCAGCAGAGCCTTGAGGACAGTCGCCCTTAACTATGGCTACACCTTC; cdr3_aa: CATSRALRTVALNYGYTF
d_call: -; cdr3_length: 16; v_call: TRBV5-1; j_call: TRBJ2-1; clone_size: once; cdr3_nt: TGCGCCAGCAGCCTTTCCGGGACATACTCCTACAATGAGCAGTTCTTC; cdr3_aa: CASSLSGTYSYNEQFF
d_call: -; cdr3_length: 11; v_call: TRBV20-1; j_call: TRBJ1-5; clone_size: -; cdr3_nt: TGCAGTGCCCACGGAGGAGGGTACAGGCATTTT; cdr3_aa: CSAHGGGYRHF
d_call: -; cdr3_length: 13; v_call: TRBV2; j_call: TRBJ2-2; clone_size: -; cdr3_nt: TGTGCCAGCAGGGCAGGGGAAGCCGGGGAGCTGTTTTTT; cdr3_aa: CASRAGEAGELFF
d_call: -; cdr3_length: 16; v_call: TRBV10-3; j_call: TRBJ1-4; clone_size: -; cdr3_nt: TGTGCCATCAGTGAGTCGGGGGGGCTGGCTAATGAAAAACTGTTTTTT; cdr3_aa: CAISESGGLANEKLFF
d_call: TRBD1; cdr3_length: 15; v_call: TRBV9; j_call: TRBJ1-1; clone_size: -; cdr3_nt: TGTGCCAGCAGCCCCAACAGGGGTTTCGGCACTGAAGCTTTCTTT; cdr3_aa: CASSPNRGFGTEAFF
d_call: -; cdr3_length: 13; v_call: TRBV28; j_call: TRBJ1-2; clone_size: -; cdr3_nt: TGTGCCAGCCACCGGACAGTGAACTATGGCTACACCTTC; cdr3_aa: CASHRTVNYGYTF
d_call: -; cdr3_length: 10; v_call: TRBV20-1; j_call: TRBJ1-5; clone_size: -; cdr3_nt: TGCAGTGCTAGTCGGGACACCCAGCATTTT; cdr3_aa: CSASRDTQHF